The following is a T cell receptor delta chain sequence with its context. TCRdb shows a much larger clone's protein in place of this DNA's translation, and the two differ at residue 5, likely through a read error; the protein shown is translated from the DNA. The sample comes from a study of gamma-delta T cells after stem cell transplantation. CDR1 is GEAIGNYY and CDR2 is EKD in the germline V gene. There are 18 residues in the CDR3. V gave up 2 bases and J gave up 0 bases; unmatched junction bases: 13. TCRdb redid clone calling on the RT-PCR reads using CATT. The table lists fewer than 12,000 delta-chain clones, about 1.2% of them singletons.

This chain joins TRDV2 and TRDJ1, with 8 bases that match TRDD3. The specimen was gamma-delta T cells. This receptor was obtained from a human donor. It is not recorded whose cells these are; they may come from a transplant donor. CDR3 loop: CACDRVGLGAYNTDKLIF. CDR3 nucleotide sequence: TGTGCCTGTGACAGGGTTGGACTGGGGGCTTATAACACCGATAAACTCATCTTT.